The 19 T cell receptor beta chains presented below share a single source sample, sequenced in a study of identical twins. TCRdb re-analysed the 5' RACE reads in MiXCR, keeping a single row per CDR3 protein. Here the sample spans around 1.7 million distinct CDR3 sequences, under 35% being singletons. The sample consisted of cord blood. The receptors come from a newborn girl in good health.

This sequence joins TRBV29-1 and TRBJ2-2; 7 bases align to TRBD2. CDR1 and CDR2 from the germline V gene are SQVTM and ANQGSEA. This CDR3 comprises 15 residues. V lost 7 bases to trimming and J lost 3 bases; unmatched junction nucleotides: 11. The chain's CDR3 is CSATRSGIYTGELFF. For the CDR3, the DNA is TGCAGCGCAACAAGGAGCGGGATCTACACCGGGGAGCTGTTTTTT.

The chain recombines TRBV11-1 with TRBJ2-5; TRBD2 aligns across 9 bases. The V and J ends lost 8 bases and 11 bases, in that order; junction bases with no gene match: 18. The CDR3 runs to 15 residues. CDR1 and CDR2 (germline): SGHAT, FQDESV (reference sequence). The CDR3, as DNA: TGTGCCAGCGACTCGGCCCTAGCGGGGTACAATGAGCAGTACTTC. Its translation is CASDSALAGYNEQYF.

A few counts support this clonotype. The V gene is TRBV5-1, the J gene TRBJ1-1; no clear D gene. Germline CDR1 and CDR2: SGHRS and YFSETQ. The CDR3 runs 16 residues. V was cut by 0 bases and J by 0 bases, with 12 bases left in between. This CDR3 reads CASSLEKGILNTEAFF. Written as DNA, the CDR3 is TGCGCCAGCAGCTTGGAGAAGGGAATATTGAACACTGAAGCTTTCTTT.

This clonotype was recorded a few times. The rearrangement uses TRBV4-2 and TRBJ1-4; D not certain. The ends were cut back, 4 bases at V and 4 bases at J, with 16 bases in the middle. Germline loops: CDR1 LGHNA, CDR2 YNFKEQ. The CDR3 is 16 amino acids. The CDR3 region has the DNA TGTGCCAGCAGCCCTTTATCTCCATCGTTTAATGAAAAACTGTTTTTT. This codes for CASSPLSPSFNEKLFF.

V gene TRBV9 combines with J gene TRBJ1-1; D gene unclear. In germline, CDR1 is SGDLS, CDR2 YYNGEE. This CDR3 contains 12 residues. Trimming took off 4 bases at V and 7 bases at J, with 11 bases between the two ends. The CDR3 region has the DNA TGTGCCAGCAGCCTCGCCGGGGTTGAAGCTTTCTTT. This gives the protein CASSLAGVEAFF.

The chain recombines TRBV20-1 with TRBJ2-1, with 12 nucleotides matching TRBD2. Germline values: CDR1 DFQATT, CDR2 SNEGSKA (reference sequence). With V trimmed by 5 bases and J by 2 bases, 4 bases remained unmatched. This CDR3 is built from 15 residues. The CDR3 here is CSAPGLAGPYNEQFF. CDR3 bases: TGCAGTGCTCCTGGACTAGCGGGACCCTACAATGAGCAGTTCTTC.

The chain recombines TRBV7-2 with TRBJ2-1, with D maybe TRBD1 (5 bases). The CDR3 sequence is 15 residues long. V shed 3 bases and J shed 0 bases, with 9 bases lying between them. CDR1 is SGHTA and CDR2 is FQGNSA in the germline V gene. The DNA for the CDR3 is TGTGCCAGCAGCTTTACAGGCCTCTCCTACAATGAGCAGTTCTTC. It specifies CASSFTGLSYNEQFF. The full variable domain, rest sourced from reference TRBV7-2 and TRBJ2-1, is GAGVSQSPSNKVTEKGKDVELRCDPISGHTALYWYRQSLGQGLEFLIYFQGNSAPDKSGLPSDRFSAERTGGSVSTLTIQRTQQEDSAVYLCASSFTGLSYNEQFFGPGTRLTVL.

The chain is built from TRBV7-2 and TRBJ2-4, with unresolved D. V was cut by 5 bases and J by 13 bases, with 15 bases left in between. CDR3 size: 12 residues. In germline, CDR1 is SGHTA, CDR2 FQGNSA. The CDR3 loop is CASSIASYKQYF. CDR3 nucleotide sequence: TGTGCCAGCAGCATTGCCTCCTACAAGCAGTACTTC.

The V and J genes are TRBV3-1 and TRBJ1-2; D not certain. The CDR3 is 14 amino acids. Trimming removed 0 bases at V and 4 bases at J, with 9 bases between. CDR1 LGHDT and CDR2 YNNKEL come from the germline V gene (reference sequence). The CDR3, as DNA: TGTGCCAGCAGCCAAGATCGGCCTAGCTATGGCTACACCTTC. The encoded protein is CASSQDRPSYGYTF.

This chain links TRBV6-5 with TRBJ1-1, with 7 nucleotides matching TRBD1. The V gene's germline CDR1 is MNHEY and CDR2 SVGAGI. V gave up 5 bases and J gave up 5 bases; unmatched junction bases: 8. CDR3 length: 14 residues. DNA for the CDR3: TGTGCCAGCAGTGCCCAAAAGACAGGGACTGAAGCTTTCTTT. It is translated as CASSAQKTGTEAFF.

The chain couples TRBV25-1 to TRBJ1-2; no firm D call. In germline, CDR1 is MGHDK, CDR2 SYGVNS. V shed 4 bases and J shed 8 bases, with 17 bases lying between them. The CDR3 has 14 amino acids. The CDR3 sequence is CASSGTPGRSGYTF. For the CDR3, the DNA is TGTGCCAGCAGTGGCACCCCTGGCCGCAGCGGCTACACCTTC.

This clonotype was seen a handful of times. The V gene is TRBV6-6, the J gene TRBJ2-3, with D maybe TRBD1 (6 bases). Trimming pared 0 bases from V and 2 bases from J, leaving 12 bases between. There are 16 residues in the CDR3. Germline-derived CDR1 and CDR2 are MNHNY and SVGAGI (reference sequence). The CDR3 region is CASSYSSPGVTDTQYF. Here the CDR3 DNA reads TGTGCCAGCAGTTACTCGTCACCAGGGGTCACAGATACGCAGTATTTT.

A single count supports this clonotype. CDR3: CASRGQGRGSGNTIYF. CDR3 DNA sequence: TGTGCCTCCCGGGGACAGGGTAGGGGTTCGGGAAACACCATATATTTT. The gene calls are TRBV30 and TRBJ1-3, with TRBD1 matching over 9 bases. Germline assignment: CDR1 GTSNPN and CDR2 SVGIG (reference sequence). This CDR3 comprises 16 residues. V shed 7 bases, J shed 4 bases, and the junction held 14 bases outside the gene matches.

This chain's CDR3 is CASSPLRGDSEQFF. CDR3 in DNA: TGTGCCAGCAGCCCACTGCGGGGGGATAGTGAGCAGTTCTTC. This chain joins TRBV14 and TRBJ2-1, with 8 bases that match TRBD2. The CDR3 sequence is 14 residues long. Per the germline V gene, CDR1 is SGHDN and CDR2 is FVKESK. Trimming took 4 bases from V and 9 from J; bases not matched to a gene: 8.

CDR3 residues: CSAARGTELYGYTF. CDR3 coding DNA: TGCAGTGCCGCCCGAGGGACAGAACTCTATGGCTACACCTTC. The rearrangement joins TRBV20-1 to TRBJ1-2; 7 bases are a match to TRBD1. The CDR3 has 14 amino acids. Germline CDR1 DFQATT, CDR2 SNEGSKA (reference sequence). V lost 6 bases, J lost 4 bases, and 11 bases stayed unmatched.

This clonotype appeared once. The chain employs TRBV24-1 and TRBJ2-2, with D unresolved. Germline CDR1 reads KGHDR; CDR2 reads SFDVKD. CDR3 length: 13 residues. Trimming took 6 bases from V and 4 from J, leaving 8 bases between them. Here the CDR3 reads CATSTEITGELFF. The DNA for the CDR3 is TGTGCCACCAGTACCGAAATCACCGGGGAGCTGTTTTTT.

This clonotype was seen only a few times. V is TRBV5-1 and J is TRBJ1-2; D gene ambiguous. CDR3 size: 14 residues. Trimming left V 4 bases short and J 4 bases short, with 14 bases between. The V gene's germline CDR1 is SGHRS and CDR2 YFSETQ. Here the CDR3 DNA reads TGCGCCAGCAGCCCCCAGAACCGGTTCTATGGCTACACCTTC. Encoded protein: CASSPQNRFYGYTF.

Details on this clonotype: It may be a read error: a sequence one base away is much more abundant. The chain employs TRBV29-1 and TRBJ1-4; D ambiguous. The CDR3 runs to 12 residues. Germline V gene lookup returns CDR1 SQVTM and CDR2 ANQGSEA. This chain's CDR3 is CGVVGQNEKLFF. The DNA for the CDR3 is TGCGGCGTTGTGGGCCAGAATGAAAAACTGTTTTTT. The whole variable domain, filled in from reference TRBV29-1 and TRBJ1-4, reads SAVISQKPSRDICQRGTSLTIQCQVDSQVTMMFWYRQQPGQSLTLIATANQGSEATYESGFVIDKFPISRPNLTFSTLTVSNMSPEDSSIYLCGVVGQNEKLFFGSGTQLSVL.

This clonotype was counted between two and nine times. V is TRBV21-1 and J is TRBJ2-1; the table gives TRBD2 as D, unverified against the DNA. TRBV21-1 is a listed pseudogene. This CDR3 comprises 17 residues. CDR3 sequence reads: CASSALPRIPGHNEQFF. CDR3 nucleotides: TGTGCCAGCAGCGCCCTCCCTAGGATCCCAGGACACAATGAGCAGTTCTTC.